This entry describes one T cell receptor beta chain. Its specificity is unknown. Trimming cost V 3 bases and J 3 bases, with 12 bases left between them. Germline CDR1 and CDR2: MNHNS and SASEGT. This CDR3 has 14 amino acids. The data derive from a study of CD8 T cells in Susac syndrome. Study-level information: Intravenous immunoglobulin alone or corticosteroids were being given to patients with Susac syndrome at blood draw, unless they were therapy-naive.

Study-wide results and caveats: The Susac syndrome CD4+ T cell repertoires displayed no clonal expansion.

While CD8+ and CD4+ T cells were isolated negatively, TEMRA cells were enriched by FACS. Random hexamers were used to reverse transcribe an amount of roughly 0.5 to 1 ug RNA. The immunoSEQ assay covered 54 Vbeta and 13 Jbeta segments for CDR3. TCRdb analysed the immunoSEQ multiplex PCR reads with MiXCR anew, one entry per CDR3 protein. The sample lists about 140,000 distinct CDR3 sequences; around 93% were seen once. Input material: CD4+ T cells from PBMCs. This chain joins TRBV6-1 and TRBJ2-7; D is uncertain. This sequence originates from a human donor with Susac syndrome. The CDR3 nucleotides read TGTGCCAGCAGTGAGGCCCCCTCGGGCTACGAGCAGTACTTC. The encoded protein is CASSEAPSGYEQYF.